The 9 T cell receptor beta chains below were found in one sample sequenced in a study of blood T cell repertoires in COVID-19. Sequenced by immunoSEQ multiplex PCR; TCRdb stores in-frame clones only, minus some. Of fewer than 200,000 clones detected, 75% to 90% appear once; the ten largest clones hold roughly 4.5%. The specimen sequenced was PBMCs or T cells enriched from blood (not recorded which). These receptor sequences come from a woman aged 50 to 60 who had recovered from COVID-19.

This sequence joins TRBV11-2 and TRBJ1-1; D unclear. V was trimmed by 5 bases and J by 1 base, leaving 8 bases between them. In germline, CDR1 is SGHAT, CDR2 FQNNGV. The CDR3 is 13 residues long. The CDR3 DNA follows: TGTGCCAGCAGCCTCACAGAGAACACTGAAGCTTTCTTT. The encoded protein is CASSLTENTEAFF.

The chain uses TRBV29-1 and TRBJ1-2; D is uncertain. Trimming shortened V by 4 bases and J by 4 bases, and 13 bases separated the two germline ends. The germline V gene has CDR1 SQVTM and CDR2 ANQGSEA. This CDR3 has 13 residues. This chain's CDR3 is CSVVPGFGYGYTF. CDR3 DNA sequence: TGCAGCGTTGTCCCCGGGTTTGGCTATGGCTACACCTTC. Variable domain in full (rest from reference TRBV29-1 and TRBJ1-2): SAVISQKPSRDICQRGTSLTIQCQVDSQVTMMFWYRQQPGQSLTLIATANQGSEATYESGFVIDKFPISRPNLTFSTLTVSNMSPEDSSIYLCSVVPGFGYGYTFGSGTRLTVV.

In nucleotides, the CDR3 is TGTGCCAGCAGCTTATTTAGCACGGGGGGCCAAACCGGGGAGCTGTTTTTT. This codes for CASSLFSTGGQTGELFF. This chain links TRBV7-3 with TRBJ2-2, with D maybe TRBD2 (7 bases). The CDR3 is made up of 17 amino acids. The germline CDR1 and CDR2 sequences are SGHTA and FQGTGA. V lost 2 bases and J 5 bases, leaving 18 bases between the germline ends.

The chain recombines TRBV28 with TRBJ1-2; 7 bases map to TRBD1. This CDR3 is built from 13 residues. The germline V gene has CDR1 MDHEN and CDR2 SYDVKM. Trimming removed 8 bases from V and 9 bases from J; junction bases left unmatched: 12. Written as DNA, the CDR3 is TGTGCCAGCTACGAGTGGCGGGACAGACGCTACACCTTC. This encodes CASYEWRDRRYTF.

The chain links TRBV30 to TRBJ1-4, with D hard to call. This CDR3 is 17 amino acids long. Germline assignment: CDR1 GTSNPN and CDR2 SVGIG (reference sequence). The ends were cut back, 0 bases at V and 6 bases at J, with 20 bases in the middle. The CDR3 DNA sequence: TGTGCCTGGAGTGTACCGGCCCCCAGACACGGATATGAAAAACTGTTTTTT. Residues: CAWSVPAPRHGYEKLFF.

CDR3 in DNA: TGCACCAGCAGCCCCAGCTTGGCCACCAGCGACTACAATGAGCAGTTCTTC. It translates to CTSSPSLATSDYNEQFF. The rearrangement links TRBV1 to TRBJ2-1; the table gives TRBD2 as D, unverified against the DNA. TRBV1 is a recognized pseudogene. The CDR3 runs to 17 residues.

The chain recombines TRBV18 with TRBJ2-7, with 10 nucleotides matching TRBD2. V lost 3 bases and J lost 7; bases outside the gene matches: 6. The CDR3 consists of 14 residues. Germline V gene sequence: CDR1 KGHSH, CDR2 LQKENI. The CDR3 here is CASSPGLAGVEQYV. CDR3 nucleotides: TGTGCCAGCTCACCGGGCCTAGCGGGAGTAGAGCAGTACGTC.

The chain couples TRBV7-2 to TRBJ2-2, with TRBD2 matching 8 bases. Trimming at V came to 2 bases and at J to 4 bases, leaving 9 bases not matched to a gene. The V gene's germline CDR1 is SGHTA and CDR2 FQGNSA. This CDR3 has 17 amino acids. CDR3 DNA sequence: TGTGCCAGCAGCTTAAAGGCCGGGACTAGGAGCACCGGGGAGCTGTTTTTT. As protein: CASSLKAGTRSTGELFF.

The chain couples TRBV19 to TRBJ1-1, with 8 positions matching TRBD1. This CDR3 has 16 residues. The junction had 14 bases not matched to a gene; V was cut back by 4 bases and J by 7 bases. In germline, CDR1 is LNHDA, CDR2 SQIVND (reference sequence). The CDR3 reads CASSRRQGRSTIEAFF. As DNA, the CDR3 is TGTGCCAGTAGTAGAAGACAGGGGCGGTCAACAATTGAAGCTTTCTTT.